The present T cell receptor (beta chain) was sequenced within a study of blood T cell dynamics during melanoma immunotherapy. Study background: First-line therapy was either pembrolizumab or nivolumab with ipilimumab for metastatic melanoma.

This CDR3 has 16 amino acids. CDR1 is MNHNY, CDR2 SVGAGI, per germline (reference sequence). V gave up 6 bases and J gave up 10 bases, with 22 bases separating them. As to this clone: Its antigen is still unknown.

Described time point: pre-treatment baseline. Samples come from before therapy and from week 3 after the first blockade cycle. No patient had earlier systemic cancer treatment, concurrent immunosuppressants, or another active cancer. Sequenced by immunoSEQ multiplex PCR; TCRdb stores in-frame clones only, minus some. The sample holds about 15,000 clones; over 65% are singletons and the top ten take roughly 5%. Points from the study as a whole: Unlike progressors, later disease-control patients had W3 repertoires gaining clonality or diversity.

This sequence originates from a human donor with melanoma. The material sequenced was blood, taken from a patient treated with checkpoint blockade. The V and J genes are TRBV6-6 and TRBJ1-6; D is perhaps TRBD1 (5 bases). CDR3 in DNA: TGTGCCAGCAGGACACAGGACGGGGGAGTAGCGTCACCCCTCCACTTT. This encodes CASRTQDGGVASPLHF.